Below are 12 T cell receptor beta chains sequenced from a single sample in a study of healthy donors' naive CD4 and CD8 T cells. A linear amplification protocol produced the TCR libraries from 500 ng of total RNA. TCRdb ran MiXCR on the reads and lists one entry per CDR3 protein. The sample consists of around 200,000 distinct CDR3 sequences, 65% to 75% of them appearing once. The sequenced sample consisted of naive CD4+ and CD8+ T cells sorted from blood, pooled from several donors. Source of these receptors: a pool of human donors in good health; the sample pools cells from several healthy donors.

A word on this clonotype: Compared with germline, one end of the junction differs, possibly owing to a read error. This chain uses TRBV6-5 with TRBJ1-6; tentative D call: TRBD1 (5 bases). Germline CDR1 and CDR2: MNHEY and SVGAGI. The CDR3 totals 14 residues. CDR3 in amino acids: CASSRGGGNSPLHF. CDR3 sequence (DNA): TGTGCCAGCTCGCGGGGCGGAGGCAATTCACCCCTCCATTTT.

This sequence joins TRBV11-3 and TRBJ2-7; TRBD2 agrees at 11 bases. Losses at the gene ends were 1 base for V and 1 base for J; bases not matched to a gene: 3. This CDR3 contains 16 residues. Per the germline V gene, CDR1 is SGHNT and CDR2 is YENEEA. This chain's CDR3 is CASSLALAGGSYEQYF. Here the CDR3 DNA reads TGTGCCAGCAGCTTAGCCCTAGCGGGAGGTTCCTACGAGCAGTACTTC.

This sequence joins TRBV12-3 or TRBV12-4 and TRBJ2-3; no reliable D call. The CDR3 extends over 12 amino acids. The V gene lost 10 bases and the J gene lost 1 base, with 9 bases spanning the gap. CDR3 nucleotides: TGTGCCACCTCGATCGGCACAGATACGCAGTATTTT. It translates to CATSIGTDTQYF.

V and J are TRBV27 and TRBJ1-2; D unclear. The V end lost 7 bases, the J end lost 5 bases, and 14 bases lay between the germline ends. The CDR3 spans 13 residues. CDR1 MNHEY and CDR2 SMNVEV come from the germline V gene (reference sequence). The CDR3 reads CASKATPAYGYTF. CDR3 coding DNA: TGTGCCAGCAAGGCTACCCCCGCGTATGGCTACACCTTC.

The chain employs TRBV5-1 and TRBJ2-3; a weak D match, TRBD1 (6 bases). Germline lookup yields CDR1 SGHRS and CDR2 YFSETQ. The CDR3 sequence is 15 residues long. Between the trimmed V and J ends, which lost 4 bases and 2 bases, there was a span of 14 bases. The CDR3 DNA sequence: TGCGCCAGCAGCCTAGAACAGGGTTTCACAGATACGCAGTATTTT. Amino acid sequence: CASSLEQGFTDTQYF.

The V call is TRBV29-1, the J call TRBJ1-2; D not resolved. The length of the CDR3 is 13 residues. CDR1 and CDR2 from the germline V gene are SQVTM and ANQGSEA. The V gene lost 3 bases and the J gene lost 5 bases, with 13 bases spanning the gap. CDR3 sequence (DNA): TGCAGCGTTGATTCAGGAGCTAGATATGGCTACACCTTC. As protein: CSVDSGARYGYTF.

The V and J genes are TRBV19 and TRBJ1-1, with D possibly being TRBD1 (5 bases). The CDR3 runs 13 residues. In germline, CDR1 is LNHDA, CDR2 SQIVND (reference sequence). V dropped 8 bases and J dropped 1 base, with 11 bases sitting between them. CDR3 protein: CASLRGTNTEAFF. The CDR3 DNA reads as TGTGCCAGTTTGAGGGGCACGAACACTGAAGCTTTCTTT.

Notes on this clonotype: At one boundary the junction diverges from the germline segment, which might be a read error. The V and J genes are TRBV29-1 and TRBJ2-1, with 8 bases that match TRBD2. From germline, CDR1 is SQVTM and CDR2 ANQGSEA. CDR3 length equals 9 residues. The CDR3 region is CSAGRDGVF. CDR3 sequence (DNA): TGCAGCGCCGGGAGGGATGGGGTCTTC.

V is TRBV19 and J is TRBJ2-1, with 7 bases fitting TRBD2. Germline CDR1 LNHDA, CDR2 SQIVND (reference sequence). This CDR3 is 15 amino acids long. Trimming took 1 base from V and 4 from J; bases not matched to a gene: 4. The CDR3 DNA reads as TGTGCCAGTAGTATAGCAGGACTAGGATACAATGAGCAGTTCTTC. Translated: CASSIAGLGYNEQFF.

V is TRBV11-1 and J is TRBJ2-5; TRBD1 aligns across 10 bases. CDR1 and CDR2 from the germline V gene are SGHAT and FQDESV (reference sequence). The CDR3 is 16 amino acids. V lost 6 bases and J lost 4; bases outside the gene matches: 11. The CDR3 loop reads CASSAPGQGTGETQYF. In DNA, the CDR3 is TGTGCCAGCAGTGCTCCGGGACAGGGGACAGGAGAGACCCAGTACTTC.

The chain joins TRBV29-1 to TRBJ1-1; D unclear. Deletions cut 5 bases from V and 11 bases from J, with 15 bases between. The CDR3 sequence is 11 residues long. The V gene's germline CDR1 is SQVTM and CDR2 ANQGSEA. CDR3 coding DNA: TGCAGCGTTCTGGTGGCAGGAGGGGCTTTCTTT. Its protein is CSVLVAGGAFF.

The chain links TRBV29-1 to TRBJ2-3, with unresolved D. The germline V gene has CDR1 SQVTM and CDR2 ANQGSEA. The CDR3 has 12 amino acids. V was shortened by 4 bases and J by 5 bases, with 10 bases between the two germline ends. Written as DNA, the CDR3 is TGCAGCGTTGCCGGAGACATAGATACGCAGTATTTT. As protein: CSVAGDIDTQYF.